This T cell receptor beta chain was sequenced during a study of CD8 T cells in ankylosing spondylitis. V lost 0 bases to trimming and J lost 8 bases, with 14 bases between them. This CDR3 has 14 residues. Germline V gives CDR1 DFQATT, CDR2 SNEGSKA (reference sequence). Quantitative 5'-RACE with molecular barcodes produced the TCR beta libraries. TCRdb analysed the 5' RACE reads with MiXCR anew, one entry per CDR3 protein. Of about 250,000 distinct CDR3 sequences listed, under 35% were seen once; the top ten hold 4% to 5.5%. Ten or more counts support this clonotype. V usage is TRBV20-1 and J usage is TRBJ1-5, with D possibly TRBD1 on 6 matching bases. This sequence originates from a male donor with ankylosing spondylitis or in good health (not recorded which). Source material: blood, either unsorted or a sorted T cell fraction (not recorded which). The CDR3 sequence: CSARDGGANKPQHF. In nucleotides, the CDR3 is TGCAGTGCTAGAGACGGGGGGGCGAATAAGCCCCAGCATTTT.